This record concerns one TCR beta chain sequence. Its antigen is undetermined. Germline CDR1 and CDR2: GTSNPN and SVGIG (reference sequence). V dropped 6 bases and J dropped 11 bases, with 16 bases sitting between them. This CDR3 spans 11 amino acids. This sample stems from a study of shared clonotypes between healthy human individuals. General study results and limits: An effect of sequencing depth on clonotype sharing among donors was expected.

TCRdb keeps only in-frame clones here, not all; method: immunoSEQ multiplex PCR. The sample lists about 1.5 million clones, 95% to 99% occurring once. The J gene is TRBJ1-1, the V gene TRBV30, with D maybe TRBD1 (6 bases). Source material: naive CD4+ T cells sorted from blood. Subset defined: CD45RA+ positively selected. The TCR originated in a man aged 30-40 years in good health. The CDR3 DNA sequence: TGTGCCTGTAGTCGAGGGGGATTGGCTTTCTTT. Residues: CACSRGGLAFF.